These T cell receptor beta chains were read from a single sample in a study of beta chain features in type 1 diabetes. Method: immunoSEQ multiplex PCR; TCRdb's copy keeps in-frame clones and lacks some. Among a few hundred thousand clones listed, about 12% were seen once. Sequenced input: naive CD4+ T cells from blood. The source is a woman in her late teens or twenties with type 1 diabetes. The CDR3 runs from the conserved cysteine through the conserved F or W. D genes are given only for firm matches. Expanded clones get a size class; other rows say once, few or many, or leave the size out.

TRBJ1-4	TRBV5-4	NA	NA	CASSADHGREKLFF	TGTGCCAGCAGCGCGGACCATGGGAGGGAAAAACTGTTTTTT
TRBJ2-2	TRBV9	NA	NA	CASSLSSSGELFF	TGTGCCAGCAGCCTCTCGAGTTCCGGGGAGCTGTTTTTT
TRBJ1-2	TRBV28	TRBD1	NA	CASSPGTGAAYGYTF	TGTGCCAGCAGTCCCGGGACAGGGGCCGCGTATGGCTACACCTTC
TRBJ1-5	TRBV25-1	TRBD1	NA	CASSTGGIGQPQHF	TGTGCCAGCTCCACAGGGGGAATAGGGCAGCCCCAGCATTTT
TRBJ1-5	TRBV25-1	TRBD1	few	CASSVGTGANQPQHF	TGTGCCAGCAGTGTAGGGACAGGGGCCAATCAGCCCCAGCATTTT
TRBJ2-6	TRBV29-1	NA	few	CSVEAVSGANVLTF	TGCAGCGTTGAAGCGGTTTCTGGGGCCAACGTCCTGACTTTC
TRBJ1-1	TRBV7-9	NA	NA	CASTGGPAHTEAFF	TGTGCCAGCACCGGAGGACCCGCTCACACTGAAGCTTTCTTT
TRBJ2-3	TRBV5-1	NA	few	CASSFRGTSSTDTQYF	TGCGCCAGCAGCTTCCGCGGGACCTCTAGCACAGATACGCAGTATTTT
TRBJ1-2	TRBV20-1	NA	NA	CSASSNYGYTF	TGCAGTGCTAGCTCCAACTATGGCTACACCTTC
TRBJ2-7	TRBV30	NA	NA	CAWSVPPEGEQYF	TGTGCCTGGAGTGTACCCCCAGAGGGCGAGCAGTACTTC
TRBJ2-7	TRBV28	TRBD2	few	CASSSRSGLAIYEQYF	TGTGCCAGCAGTTCCCGGTCGGGACTAGCGATATACGAGCAGTACTTC
TRBJ1-1	TRBV5-1	NA	NA	CASSPQGHQNTEAFF	TGCGCCAGCAGCCCCCAGGGACATCAGAACACTGAAGCTTTCTTT
TRBJ2-7	TRBV13	TRBD2	NA	CASSLENQAGATDYEQYF	TGTGCCAGCAGCTTAGAGAACCAAGCGGGAGCTACCGACTACGAGCAGTACTTC
TRBJ1-1	TRBV9	NA	NA	CASSGTGSTEAFF	TGTGCCAGCAGCGGAACAGGGTCCACTGAAGCTTTCTTT
TRBJ2-7	TRBV29-1	NA	NA	CSVGGVTGGSPEQYF	TGCAGCGTTGGAGGGGTGACAGGCGGATCCCCCGAGCAGTACTTC
TRBJ2-7	TRBV25-1	NA	NA	CASSDSTKQYF	TGTGCCAGCAGTGATTCGACTAAGCAGTACTTC
TRBJ1-1	TRBV29-1	NA	NA	CSGQGNTEAFF	TGCAGCGGTCAGGGTAACACTGAAGCTTTCTTT
TRBJ1-6	TRBV19	TRBD1	NA	CASSMGQLPSPLHF	TGTGCCAGTAGTATGGGACAGCTACCCTCACCCCTCCACTTT
TRBJ2-5	TRBV7-2	NA	few	CASSPRGNQETQYF	TGTGCCAGCAGCCCGAGGGGGAACCAAGAGACCCAGTACTTC
TRBJ2-7	TRBV27	TRBD2	few	CASKRDLLRAEQYF	TGTGCCAGCAAGCGGGACCTTCTCCGGGCGGAGCAGTACTTC
TRBJ2-7	TRBV4-1	NA	NA	CASSQIIASHSYEQYF	TGCGCCAGCAGCCAGATTATAGCCTCCCACTCCTACGAGCAGTACTTC
TRBJ1-4	TRBV21-1	NA	few	CASSNLRAKMFF	TGTGCCAGCAGCAATCTCAGGGCGAAGATGTTTTTT
TRBJ2-2	TRBV6-5	NA	NA	CASSWAGNTGELFF	TGTGCCAGCAGTTGGGCTGGGAACACCGGGGAGCTGTTTTTT
TRBJ1-5	TRBV7-9	TRBD1	NA	CASSLDRTGNQPQHF	TGTGCCAGCAGCTTAGATCGGACAGGGAATCAGCCCCAGCATTTT
TRBJ1-2	TRBV18	TRBD1	NA	CASSPRQGTNYGYTF	TGTGCCAGCTCACCCCGACAGGGGACCAACTATGGCTACACCTTC
TRBJ1-4	TRBV30	NA	NA	CAWSVPWAPDEKLFF	TGTGCCTGGAGTGTACCTTGGGCCCCCGATGAAAAACTGTTTTTT
TRBJ1-5	TRBV15	NA	NA	CATSRVGLQPQHF	TGTGCCACCAGCAGAGTGGGGCTTCAGCCCCAGCATTTT
TRBJ2-5	TRBV18	NA	few	CASSPDESIETQYF	TGTGCCAGCTCACCCGATGAGTCAATTGAGACCCAGTACTTC
TRBJ2-2	TRBV10-3	NA	NA	CAITRTFNPNTGELFF	TGTGCCATCACCCGGACTTTCAATCCGAACACCGGGGAGCTGTTTTTT
TRBJ2-7	TRBV19	TRBD1	NA	CASGTGPYEQYF	TGTGCCAGCGGGACAGGGCCCTACGAGCAGTACTTC
TRBJ2-1	TRBV11-2	TRBD2	NA	CASSLTTSGGYEQFF	TGTGCCAGCAGCTTAACGACTAGCGGGGGTTATGAGCAGTTCTTC
TRBJ2-3	TRBV18	NA	NA	CASSPRSLRDTDTQYF	TGTGCCAGCTCACCACGATCCCTGAGGGACACAGATACGCAGTATTTT
TRBJ1-5	TRBV5-1	NA	NA	CASSWGAGSNQPQHF	TGCGCCAGCAGCTGGGGTGCGGGGAGCAATCAGCCCCAGCATTTT
TRBJ2-1	TRBV7-9	NA	few	CASSPRTSFHNEQFF	TGTGCCAGCAGCCCCCGTACTTCGTTCCACAATGAGCAGTTCTTC
TRBJ2-6	TRBV11-2	TRBD1	NA	CASSFTQGTGANVLTF	TGTGCCAGCAGCTTCACACAGGGGACTGGGGCCAACGTCCTGACTTTC
TRBJ1-1	TRBV5-6	TRBD1	NA	CASSFSDRDTEAFF	TGTGCCAGCAGCTTCTCAGACAGGGACACTGAAGCTTTCTTT
TRBJ2-2	TRBV30	NA	NA	CAWGRVSGTGELFF	TGTGCCTGGGGCCGGGTTTCGGGGACCGGGGAGCTGTTTTTT
TRBJ2-1	TRBV11-3	TRBD2	NA	CASSLTSGALSYNEQFF	TGTGCCAGCAGCCTAACTAGCGGGGCCCTCTCCTACAATGAGCAGTTCTTC
TRBJ2-3	TRBV30	TRBD2	NA	CAWRVASGSVVRTDTQYF	TGTGCCTGGAGGGTCGCTAGCGGGAGTGTTGTGCGCACAGATACGCAGTATTTT
TRBJ1-1	TRBV30	NA	few	CAWSPAGGGAGKAFF	TGTGCCTGGAGCCCCGCCGGTGGGGGCGCGGGTAAAGCTTTCTTT
TRBJ2-6	TRBV7-3	TRBD1	NA	CASSLGTGVTNVLTF	TGTGCCAGCAGCCTCGGGACAGGGGTGACCAACGTCCTGACTTTC
TRBJ2-7	TRBV29-1	NA	NA	CSVGAGAENEQYF	TGCAGCGTTGGGGCGGGGGCGGAAAACGAGCAGTACTTC
TRBJ1-1	TRBV30	TRBD1	NA	CAGTGSFRATEAFF	TGTGCTGGGACAGGGAGTTTTAGGGCCACTGAAGCTTTCTTT
TRBJ2-7	TRBV14	NA	few	CASSQDPHPSNEQYF	TGTGCCAGCAGCCAAGACCCCCATCCGAGCAACGAGCAGTACTTC
TRBJ1-1	TRBV7-2	NA	NA	CASMDRRNTEAFF	TGTGCCAGCATGGACAGACGGAACACTGAAGCTTTCTTT
TRBJ1-2	TRBV15	NA	NA	CATSRDSLGYTF	TGTGCCACCAGCAGAGATTCACTAGGCTACACCTTC
TRBJ2-4	TRBV15	TRBD1	few	CATSPRTGPNIQYF	TGTGCCACCAGCCCCCGGACAGGGCCGAACATTCAGTACTTC
TRBJ1-1	TRBV11-1	NA	NA	CASSLLFSRAFF	TGTGCCAGCAGCTTATTGTTCTCGCGGGCTTTCTTT
TRBJ2-5	TRBV29-1	TRBD1	NA	CSVVSGTGNSETQYF	TGCAGCGTTGTATCCGGGACAGGGAATTCGGAGACCCAGTACTTC
TRBJ2-1	TRBV5-1	NA	few	CASTTSGEQFF	TGCGCCAGCACCACTAGTGGTGAGCAGTTCTTC
TRBJ2-7	TRBV11-2	NA	few	CASGRQAYEQYF	TGTGCCAGCGGCCGACAAGCCTACGAGCAGTACTTC